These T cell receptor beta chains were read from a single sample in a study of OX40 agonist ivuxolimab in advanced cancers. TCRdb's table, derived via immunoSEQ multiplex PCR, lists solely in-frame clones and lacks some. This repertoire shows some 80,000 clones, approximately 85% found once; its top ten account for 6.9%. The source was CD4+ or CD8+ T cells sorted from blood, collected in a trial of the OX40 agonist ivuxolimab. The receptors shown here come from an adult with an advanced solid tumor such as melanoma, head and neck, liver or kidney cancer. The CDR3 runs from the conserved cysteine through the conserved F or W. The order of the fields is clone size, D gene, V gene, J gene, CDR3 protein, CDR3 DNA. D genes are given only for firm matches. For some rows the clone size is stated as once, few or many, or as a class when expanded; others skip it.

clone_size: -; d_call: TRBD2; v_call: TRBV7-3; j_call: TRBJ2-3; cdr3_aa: CASSPGLAPDTQYF; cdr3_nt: TGTGCCAGCAGCCCGGGACTAGCCCCAGATACGCAGTATTTT
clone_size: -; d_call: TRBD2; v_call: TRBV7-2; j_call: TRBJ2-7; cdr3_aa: CASSSQGLAGVEQYF; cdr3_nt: TGTGCCAGCAGCTCCCAGGGACTAGCGGGAGTCGAGCAGTACTTC
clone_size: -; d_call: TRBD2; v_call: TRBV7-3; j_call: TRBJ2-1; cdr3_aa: CASSPGSGGDNEQFF; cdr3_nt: TGTGCCAGCAGCCCGGGGAGCGGGGGTGACAATGAGCAGTTCTTC
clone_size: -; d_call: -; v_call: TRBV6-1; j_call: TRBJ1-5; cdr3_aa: CASSEGGYDQPQHF; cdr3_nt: TGTGCCAGCAGTGAAGGCGGGTACGATCAGCCCCAGCATTTT
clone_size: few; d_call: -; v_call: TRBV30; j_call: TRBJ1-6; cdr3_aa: CAWTPLGDSPLHF; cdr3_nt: TGTGCCTGGACTCCCCTCGGGGATTCACCCCTCCACTTT
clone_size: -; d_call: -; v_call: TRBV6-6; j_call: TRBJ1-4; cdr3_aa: CASSSVGGTNEKLFF; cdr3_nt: TGTGCCAGCAGTTCCGTAGGGGGAACTAATGAAAAACTGTTTTTT
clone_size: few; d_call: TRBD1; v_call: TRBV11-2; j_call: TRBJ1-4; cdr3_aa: CASSAGQGDEKLFF; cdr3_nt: TGTGCCAGCAGCGCAGGACAGGGGGACGAAAAACTGTTTTTT
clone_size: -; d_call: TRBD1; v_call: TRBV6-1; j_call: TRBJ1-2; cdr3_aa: CASRETGRIYGYTF; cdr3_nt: TGTGCCAGCAGAGAGACAGGGCGGATCTATGGCTACACCTTC
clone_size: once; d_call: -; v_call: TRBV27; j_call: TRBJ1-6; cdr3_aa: CASSFAPDRAYNSPLHF; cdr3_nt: TGTGCCAGCAGTTTTGCTCCCGACAGAGCCTATAATTCACCCCTCCACTTT
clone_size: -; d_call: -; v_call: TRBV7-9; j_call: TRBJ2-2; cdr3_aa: CASTSRGQNTGELFF; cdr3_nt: TGTGCCAGCACCTCACGGGGGCAGAACACCGGGGAGCTGTTTTTT